This T cell receptor beta chain was captured in a study of blood T cells in healthy people across ages. This clonotype was detected a few times. A second PCR, run for about 6 to 11 cycles, used a sample-barcoded 5' primer plus a J-beta primer mix. TCRdb re-derived calls from the 5' RACE reads in MiXCR, one entry per CDR3 protein. The sample contains just under 550,000 distinct CDR3 sequences, approximately 25% of which appear only once. A further study also used this sample, focusing on T cells of mothers and their children.

The sequence was obtained from a boy aged 5-17 years in good health. The sample was blood.

The CDR3 spells CAISDYGTRVEQYF. In DNA, the CDR3 is TGTGCCATCAGTGACTATGGGACTAGGGTCGAGCAGTACTTC. J is TRBJ2-5 and V is TRBV10-3; TRBD2 agrees at 8 bases. The DNA end favors TRBJ2-7, so the J call may be wrong. The CDR3 covers 14 residues. The V gene's germline CDR1 is ENHRY and CDR2 SYGVKD.